A selection of T cell receptor beta chains follows, all from one sample in a study of blood T cell repertoires in COVID-19. Clones were read by immunoSEQ multiplex PCR, and TCRdb kept only the in-frame ones, dropping some. The table has 200,000 to 250,000 clones, around 82% seen once. The sequenced sample was peripheral blood. The source is a woman under 40 who had recovered from COVID-19. Both conserved end residues are part of each CDR3. The order of the fields is V gene, CDR3 protein.

v_gene: TRBV7-3
CDR3aa: CASSPMGQGLYEQYF

v_gene: TRBV27
CDR3aa: CASSPRRDSYQPQHF

v_gene: TRBV5-1
CDR3aa: CASSGSGTSVDEQFF

v_gene: TRBV19
CDR3aa: CASSRTGQRIYSNQPQHF

v_gene: TRBV29-1
CDR3aa: CSVEPAGVGEQYF

v_gene: TRBV28
CDR3aa: CASSFSPGSGGELFF

v_gene: TRBV9
CDR3aa: CASSAVAREVTGELFF

v_gene: TRBV29-1
CDR3aa: CSVEPNAGIKGYNEQFF

v_gene: TRBV28
CDR3aa: CASSLESYNEQFF

v_gene: TRBV28
CDR3aa: CASNGGANTEAFF

v_gene: TRBV5-1
CDR3aa: CASSLTPSSGQETQYF

v_gene: TRBV6-5
CDR3aa: CASSSTSRVYEQYF

v_gene: TRBV5-8
CDR3aa: CASSLGQEVNQPQHF

v_gene: TRBV5-1
CDR3aa: CASSPLFFDRGTSYEQYF

v_gene: TRBV29-1
CDR3aa: CSVVLEATEAFF

v_gene: TRBV5-1
CDR3aa: CASSLASSYNSPLHF

v_gene: TRBV2
CDR3aa: CASNAATGGNSPLHF

v_gene: TRBV10-3
CDR3aa: CAISELAGDPAYEQYF

v_gene: TRBV7-6
CDR3aa: CASSLEGRSYNEQFF

v_gene: TRBV19
CDR3aa: CASNPTGGFTDTQYF

v_gene: TRBV12-3/TRBV12-4
CDR3aa: CASSLWRTYEQYF

v_gene: TRBV12-3/TRBV12-4
CDR3aa: CASSLSQGQGYTF

v_gene: TRBV21-1
CDR3aa: CARENGLIRTGGNKTQYF

v_gene: TRBV27
CDR3aa: CASSLRSNQPQHF

v_gene: TRBV5-1
CDR3aa: CASSLAGQGPGGELFF

v_gene: TRBV6-5
CDR3aa: CASSVGGGSETQYF

v_gene: TRBV6-4
CDR3aa: CASSLPGQGRYGYTF

v_gene: TRBV5-5
CDR3aa: CASSLDGRRVADEQYF

v_gene: TRBV5-4
CDR3aa: CASSRASGSTDEQFF

v_gene: TRBV6-2/TRBV6-3
CDR3aa: CASSRPQAGVAGAYNEQFF

v_gene: TRBV5-1
CDR3aa: CASSPTILQENTEAFF

v_gene: TRBV28
CDR3aa: CASRGADRKYNEQFF

v_gene: TRBV5-4
CDR3aa: CASSLVSGGMYEQYF

v_gene: TRBV5-1
CDR3aa: CASSLAFAETQYF

v_gene: TRBV28
CDR3aa: CASSQDRGKDSYEQYF

v_gene: TRBV6-5
CDR3aa: CASSYSRSDQPQHF

v_gene: TRBV19
CDR3aa: CASSMGLSNRIYEQYF

v_gene: TRBV7-9
CDR3aa: CASSLRGNTEAFF

v_gene: TRBV6-5
CDR3aa: CASSSASGEGDEQFF

v_gene: TRBV5-6
CDR3aa: CASSLGSGTAYGYTF

v_gene: TRBV27
CDR3aa: CASSRRGSYEQYF

v_gene: TRBV6-5
CDR3aa: CASSIRGHNSPLHF

v_gene: TRBV28
CDR3aa: CASSPGERREEYGYTF

v_gene: TRBV5-4
CDR3aa: CASNSMDRAGTEAFF

v_gene: TRBV5-1
CDR3aa: CASQLGGAYNEQFF

v_gene: TRBV9
CDR3aa: CASSFPRKGSGNTGELFF

v_gene: TRBV27
CDR3aa: CASSLSGGRQETQYF

v_gene: TRBV5-1
CDR3aa: CASSLSGQGAVDTQYF

v_gene: TRBV28
CDR3aa: CASSSRRGPGETQYF

v_gene: TRBV6-5
CDR3aa: CASSSGDSYEQYF

v_gene: TRBV30
CDR3aa: CAWSSRGNQPQHF

v_gene: TRBV10-3
CDR3aa: CAISERLADTPYEQYF

v_gene: TRBV24-1
CDR3aa: CATSAGGDYEQYF

v_gene: TRBV11-1
CDR3aa: CASSFSGGSYNEQFF

v_gene: TRBV7-3
CDR3aa: CASSLNAGIKNIQYF